The entry below gives a single T cell receptor beta chain sequence along with its context. Its antigen is unknown. This entry belongs to a study of stem cell transplantation in POMP-related autoinflammatory disease. For the study at large: CD8+ T cells were low and CD4+ cells naive-skewed before transplant.

Per the germline V gene, CDR1 is MNHNS and CDR2 is SASEGT. This CDR3 contains 15 residues. With 8 bases removed from V and 2 bases from J, the gap between germline ends came to 15 bases. Study-level points and caveats: A trend toward lower repertoire diversity and greater clonality appeared in every analyzed T-cell subset of PRAID patients.

Here immunoSEQ multiplex PCR was the method, and the copy in TCRdb shows in-frame clones only, minus some. Counted here are approximately 30,000 clones, 85% to 90% occurring once; the ten biggest clones make up over 0.65%. The receptor was isolated from a human donor with POMP-related autoinflammation and immune dysregulation (PRAID). The rearrangement links TRBV6-1 to TRBJ2-2; the D is unclear. The input for sequencing was CD4+ T cells from PBMCs, taken before stem cell transplantation. In DNA, the CDR3 is TGTGCCAGCGAAAGAGGTCTAGGCAACACCGGGGAGCTGTTTTTT. Its translation: CASERGLGNTGELFF.